What follows are 30 T cell receptor beta chains derived from one specimen sequenced in a study of shared clonotypes between healthy human individuals. Naive-designated CD8 cells lacked CD45RO, were positively enriched for CCR7, and omitted terminally differentiated effector memory CD45RA+ cells. Method: immunoSEQ multiplex PCR; TCRdb's copy keeps in-frame clones and lacks some. This repertoire shows roughly 770,000 clones, just over 95% found once; its top ten account for over 0.2%. The sequencing sample was made of naive CD8+ T cells sorted from blood. Receptor source: a man aged 30 to 39 in good health.

The CDR3 protein is CASSFLGGEQYF. The CDR3 DNA is TGTGCCAGCAGCTTCTTAGGGGGTGAGCAGTACTTC. The chain employs TRBV7-2 and TRBJ2-7; the D gene is possibly TRBD1 (6 bases). Germline V gene sequence: CDR1 SGHTA, CDR2 FQGNSA. Trimming stripped 3 bases from V and 7 bases from J, with 10 bases between. The CDR3 has 12 residues.

The rearrangement joins TRBV14 to TRBJ2-7, with 11 bases that match TRBD2. This CDR3 is built from 14 residues. Trimming cost V 4 bases and J 3 bases; bases outside gene matches: 2. CDR1 is SGHDN, CDR2 FVKESK, per germline. The CDR3 spells CASSPSGRIYEQYF. The CDR3 DNA reads TGTGCCAGCAGCCCTAGCGGGAGGATCTACGAGCAGTACTTC.

The V gene is TRBV4-1, the J gene TRBJ2-1, with TRBD2 matching 7 bases. After removal of 5 bases from V and 9 bases from J, the junction contained 10 bases not matched to a gene. CDR1 and CDR2 from the germline V gene are MGHRA and YSYEKL. This CDR3 is 14 amino acids long. The CDR3 DNA reads as TGCGCCAGCAGCTCCCTACGGGGGGTAGGTGAGCAGTTCTTC. Its protein is CASSSLRGVGEQFF.

The J gene is TRBJ2-2, the V gene TRBV27; D tentatively reads TRBD1 or TRBD2 (5 bases each). The CDR3 has 15 amino acids. The germline V and J ends were trimmed by 3 bases and 2 bases, with 10 bases remaining between them. In germline, CDR1 is MNHEY, CDR2 SMNVEV (reference sequence). CDR3: CASSFRDDNTGELFF. CDR3 nucleotides: TGTGCCAGCAGTTTCCGGGACGATAACACCGGGGAGCTGTTTTTT.

The chain uses TRBV7-3 and TRBJ2-7; 10 nucleotides align to TRBD2. The CDR3 is 17 amino acids. The ends lost 4 bases at V and 1 base at J; junction bases unmatched: 10. Germline loops: CDR1 SGHTA, CDR2 FQGTGA. The CDR3 reads CASSYEQLAGASYEQYF. The DNA of the CDR3 is TGTGCCAGCAGCTACGAGCAGCTAGCGGGAGCTTCCTACGAGCAGTACTTC.

The chain is built from TRBV6-5 and TRBJ2-1; D not certain. CDR1 is MNHEY, CDR2 SVGAGI, per germline. Trimming took 3 bases from V and 14 from J, leaving 17 bases between them. This CDR3 is built from 13 residues. Here the CDR3 reads CASSYPFATEEFF. CDR3 coding DNA: TGTGCCAGCAGTTATCCCTTTGCAACCGAGGAGTTCTTC.

CDR3 loop: CASSDRGPGDTQYF. CDR3 in DNA: TGTGCCAGCAGCGACAGGGGACCCGGAGATACGCAGTATTTT. The chain has TRBV6-1 and TRBJ2-3, with 8 bases matching TRBD1. The CDR3 has 14 residues. V lost 6 bases, J lost 5 bases, and 7 bases stayed unmatched. The V gene's germline CDR1 is MNHNS and CDR2 SASEGT.

This sequence joins TRBV27 and TRBJ1-1; tentatively, D is TRBD1 (5 bases). This CDR3 comprises 17 residues. Trimming removed 2 bases from V and 1 base from J, with 17 bases in between. Germline loops: CDR1 MNHEY, CDR2 SMNVEV (reference sequence). The CDR3 loop is CASSLGRDRYGNTEAFF. CDR3 coding DNA: TGTGCCAGCAGTTTAGGGAGGGACCGGTACGGGAACACTGAAGCTTTCTTT.

The V call is TRBV7-8, the J call TRBJ2-7; 7 bases agree with TRBD1. The CDR3 is 16 amino acids. Germline V gives CDR1 SGHVS, CDR2 FQNEAQ. J was trimmed by 5 bases and V by 3 bases; bases with no gene match: 13. As DNA, the CDR3 is TGTGCCAGCAGCTTTTCGCTAATACAGGGGTCAGACGAGCAGTACTTC. Translation: CASSFSLIQGSDEQYF.

This chain uses TRBV9 with TRBJ2-3; no clear D gene. V was trimmed by 0 bases and J by 4 bases, leaving 12 bases between them. CDR3 length: 15 amino acids. Looked up from germline, CDR1 is SGDLS and CDR2 is YYNGEE. CDR3 sequence reads: CASSVDDHFSDTQYF. Here the CDR3 DNA reads TGTGCCAGCAGCGTAGATGACCACTTCTCAGATACGCAGTATTTT. The full variable domain, its missing parts supplied by reference TRBV9 and TRBJ2-3, is DSGVTQTPKHLITATGQRVTLRCSPRSGDLSVYWYQQSLDQGLQFLIQYYNGEERAKGNILERFSAQQFPDLHSELNLSSLELGDSALYFCASSVDDHFSDTQYFGPGTRLTVL.

This clone was picked up one time. The rearrangement uses TRBV7-9 and TRBJ2-5; D uncertain. V lost 3 bases and J 5 bases, leaving 16 bases between the germline ends. This CDR3 comprises 15 residues. The germline V gene has CDR1 SEHNR and CDR2 FQNEAQ (reference sequence). In DNA, the CDR3 is TGTGCCAGCAGCTTCCCAGCTCGGTCTGGGGAGACCCAGTACTTC. Translating it yields CASSFPARSGETQYF. Complete variable domain (other parts from reference TRBV7-9 and TRBJ2-5): DTGVSQNPRHKITKRGQNVTFRCDPISEHNRLYWYRQTLGQGPEFLTYFQNEAQLEKSRLLSDRFSAERPKGSFSTLEIQRTEQGDSAMYLCASSFPARSGETQYFGPGTRLLVL.

The chain links TRBV5-4 to TRBJ2-5; D is unclear. Germline V lookup: CDR1 SGHNT, CDR2 YYREEE (reference sequence). Trimming shortened V by 0 bases and J by 6 bases, and 9 bases separated the two germline ends. This CDR3 spans 13 amino acids. The CDR3 is CASSLGKPQTQYF. CDR3 nucleotide sequence: TGTGCCAGCAGCTTGGGAAAGCCCCAGACCCAGTACTTC.

The chain links TRBV28 to TRBJ1-2; D ambiguous. The CDR3 contains 14 residues. CDR1 is MDHEN and CDR2 is SYDVKM in the germline V gene. V gave up 3 bases and J gave up 7 bases, with 15 bases separating them. The CDR3 DNA is TGTGCCAGCAGTTTCCCCTCGTTCATCGGTGGCTACACCTTC. Its protein product is CASSFPSFIGGYTF.

The rearrangement links TRBV7-9 to TRBJ2-7; TRBD2 is a possible D gene (7 bases). Trimming cost V 5 bases and J 3 bases, with 17 bases left between them. Germline V lookup: CDR1 SEHNR, CDR2 FQNEAQ (reference sequence). CDR3 length: 15 residues. CDR3 coding DNA: TGTGCCAGCAGCCCCGCGGCAGGGGAGGGCTACGAGCAGTACTTC. Translation gives CASSPAAGEGYEQYF.

V usage is TRBV7-9 and J usage is TRBJ2-7; possible D gene TRBD2, 5 bases. CDR3 length equals 13 residues. The germline V and J ends were trimmed by 0 bases and 3 bases, with 6 bases remaining between them. Per the germline V gene, CDR1 is SEHNR and CDR2 is FQNEAQ (reference sequence). The CDR3 is CASSLADYYEQYF. The DNA for the CDR3 is TGTGCCAGCAGCTTAGCAGACTACTACGAGCAGTACTTC.

V gene TRBV11-2 combines with J gene TRBJ2-7, with 7 bases aligning to TRBD2. The CDR3 runs to 15 residues. Germline loops: CDR1 SGHAT, CDR2 FQNNGV. The junction had 9 bases not matched to a gene; V was cut back by 5 bases and J by 2 bases. This CDR3 is CASSQGEGTTYEQYF. The DNA of the CDR3 is TGTGCCAGCAGCCAAGGGGAGGGGACGACCTACGAGCAGTACTTC.

The genes are TRBV6-5 and TRBJ2-3; unclear D gene. Trimming pared 4 bases from V and 1 base from J, leaving 9 bases between. This CDR3 is 14 amino acids long. Looked up from germline, CDR1 is MNHEY and CDR2 is SVGAGI. DNA for the CDR3: TGTGCCAGCAGTTTTGATCAAGGCACAGATACGCAGTATTTT. As protein: CASSFDQGTDTQYF.

In its sample, this clone was seen once. This chain connects TRBV5-1 to TRBJ2-1; 15 nucleotides align to TRBD2. Germline-derived CDR1 and CDR2 are SGHRS and YFSETQ. V lost 4 bases to trimming and J lost 9 bases; unmatched junction nucleotides: 5. The CDR3 contains 15 residues. The CDR3 DNA follows: TGCGCCAGCAGCCTCGGACTAGCGGGAGGGGGTGAGCAGTTCTTC. It specifies CASSLGLAGGGEQFF. Full variable domain (outside the CDR3, taken from reference TRBV5-1 and TRBJ2-1): KAGVTQTPRYLIKTRGQQVTLSCSPISGHRSVSWYQQTPGQGLQFLFEYFSETQRNKGNFPGRFSGRQFSNSRSEMNVSTLELGDSALYLCASSLGLAGGGEQFFGPGTRLTVL.

The rearrangement links TRBV18 to TRBJ2-7, with D possibly being TRBD1 (6 bases). The CDR3 runs 14 residues. Looked up from germline, CDR1 is KGHSH and CDR2 is LQKENI. Trimming left V 0 bases short and J 1 base short, with 7 bases between. The CDR3 is CASSPPDRSYEQYF. CDR3 nucleotide sequence: TGTGCCAGCTCACCACCGGACAGATCCTACGAGCAGTACTTC.

The gene calls are TRBV28 and TRBJ2-7, with 9 positions matching TRBD1. The junction had 5 bases not matched to a gene; V was cut back by 8 bases and J by 0 bases. The CDR3 is made up of 14 amino acids. The germline V gene encodes CDR1 MDHEN and CDR2 SYDVKM. The CDR3 reads CASSTGGRSYEQYF. The CDR3, as DNA: TGTGCCAGCTCTACAGGGGGCCGCTCCTACGAGCAGTACTTC.

The count of this clone is one. J is TRBJ2-7 and V is TRBV27; possible D gene TRBD2, 6 bases. Deletions cut 6 bases from V and 3 bases from J, with 12 bases between. The CDR3 length is 13 residues. CDR1 MNHEY and CDR2 SMNVEV come from the germline V gene (reference sequence). In nucleotides, the CDR3 is TGTGCCAGCAGAGGAGGGGTTCACTACGAGCAGTACTTC. It encodes CASRGGVHYEQYF.

The chain employs TRBV29-1 and TRBJ2-1; unclear D gene. V lost 2 bases, J lost 2 bases, and 7 bases lay in between. Germline V gene sequence: CDR1 SQVTM, CDR2 ANQGSEA. The CDR3 contains 13 residues. For the CDR3, the DNA is TGCAGCGTTGAAACGACAACCTACAATGAGCAGTTCTTC. Its protein product is CSVETTTYNEQFF.

V and J are TRBV9 and TRBJ2-5; the D gene is possibly TRBD1 (6 bases). V was cut by 3 bases and J by 4 bases, with 16 bases left in between. Germline CDR1 is SGDLS and CDR2 is YYNGEE. The CDR3 is 15 residues long. In DNA, the CDR3 is TGTGCCAGCAGCGCCGAGACAGGCCGGCCAGAGACCCAGTACTTC. Residues: CASSAETGRPETQYF.

This chain joins TRBV5-5 and TRBJ1-5, with D uncertain. V gave up 4 bases and J gave up 0 bases, with 11 bases separating them. Looked up from germline, CDR1 is SGHKS and CDR2 is YYEKEE (reference sequence). CDR3 length equals 15 residues. CDR3 in DNA: TGTGCCAGCAGCCGCAGTGGTTATAGCAATCAGCCCCAGCATTTT. It is translated as CASSRSGYSNQPQHF.

Notes on this clone: The junction differs from germline at one of its ends, possibly a read error. V and J are TRBV29-1 and TRBJ2-7; D ambiguous. This CDR3 region has 12 residues. Per the germline V gene, CDR1 is SQVTM and CDR2 is ANQGSEA. The CDR3 sequence is CSVEGISYEQYF. CDR3 DNA: TGCAGCGTGGAAGGGATCTCCTACGAGCAGTACTTC.

The chain employs TRBV5-1 and TRBJ2-1; D possibly corresponds to TRBD2 (6 bases). V lost 1 base and J 5 bases, leaving 10 bases between the germline ends. Germline V gene sequence: CDR1 SGHRS, CDR2 YFSETQ. The CDR3 is 14 amino acids. The CDR3 sequence: CASSLQWEDNEQFF. In DNA form, the CDR3 reads TGCGCCAGCAGCTTGCAATGGGAGGACAATGAGCAGTTCTTC.

Here the CDR3 DNA reads TGTGCCAGCAGCTTAGAAAGACAATTCAATGAGCAGTTCTTC. Residues: CASSLERQFNEQFF. The V call is TRBV7-9, the J call TRBJ2-1; D unresolved. This CDR3 is 14 amino acids long. The germline V gene has CDR1 SEHNR and CDR2 FQNEAQ (reference sequence). Trimming took 1 base from V and 6 from J, leaving 10 bases between them.

The V call is TRBV28, the J call TRBJ2-7; perhaps TRBD2 as D (7 bases). Germline assignment: CDR1 MDHEN and CDR2 SYDVKM. Deletions cut 8 bases from V and 2 bases from J, with 19 bases between. The CDR3 loop spans 15 amino acids. CDR3 loop: CASAGASYSTYEQYF. The CDR3 coding sequence is TGTGCCAGCGCGGGGGCGTCTTACTCGACCTACGAGCAGTACTTC.

Turning to this clone: Other DNA sequences in this specimen translate into the identical CDR3. The chain joins TRBV6-5 to TRBJ1-1; D unclear. V lost 0 bases, J lost 2 bases, and 7 bases lay in between. Germline V gene data show CDR1 as MNHEY and CDR2 as SVGAGI. The CDR3 contains 14 residues. CDR3 residues: CASSYSGGNTEAFF. The CDR3 DNA is TGTGCCAGCAGTTACTCGGGAGGTAACACTGAAGCTTTCTTT.

The genes are TRBV7-6 and TRBJ2-7; D possibly corresponds to TRBD2 (6 bases). This CDR3 has 15 amino acids. Germline-derived CDR1 and CDR2 are SGHVS and FNYEAQ. The V end was cut by 4 bases, the J end by 0 bases, with 13 bases between. CDR3: CASSSTGTRSYEQYF. DNA of the CDR3: TGTGCCAGCAGCTCGACCGGGACTCGCTCCTACGAGCAGTACTTC.